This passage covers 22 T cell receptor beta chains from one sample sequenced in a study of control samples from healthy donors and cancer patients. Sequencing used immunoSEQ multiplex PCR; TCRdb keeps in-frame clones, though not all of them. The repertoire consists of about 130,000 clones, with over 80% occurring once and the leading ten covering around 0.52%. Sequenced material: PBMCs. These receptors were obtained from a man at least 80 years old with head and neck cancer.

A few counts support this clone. The CDR3 reads CASRSRQGKDIHTQYF. The CDR3 coding sequence is TGTGCCAGCAGATCTAGACAGGGAAAGGACATCCATACGCAGTATTTT. The chain has TRBV7-2 and TRBJ2-3; TRBD1 agrees at 7 bases. The CDR3 covers 16 residues. Germline trimming cut 6 bases from V and 7 bases from J; bases unmatched to any gene: 16. CDR1 is SGHTA, CDR2 FQGNSA, per germline.

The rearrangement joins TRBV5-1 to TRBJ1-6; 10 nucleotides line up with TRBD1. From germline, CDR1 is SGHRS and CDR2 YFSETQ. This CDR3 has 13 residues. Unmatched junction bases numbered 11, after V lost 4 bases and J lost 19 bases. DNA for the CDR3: TGCGCCAGCAGCCCAGGACAGGGGGAGACTTCTCACTTT. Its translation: CASSPGQGETSHF.

The CDR3 sequence is CASSYYRGIHGEKLFF. The CDR3 bases are TGTGCCAGCAGTTATTACAGGGGGATACACGGTGAAAAACTGTTTTTT. The gene calls are TRBV6-5 and TRBJ1-4, with 8 positions matching TRBD1. The V and J ends lost 3 bases and 7 bases, in that order; junction bases with no gene match: 10. Germline V gives CDR1 MNHEY, CDR2 SVGAGI. This CDR3 region has 16 residues.

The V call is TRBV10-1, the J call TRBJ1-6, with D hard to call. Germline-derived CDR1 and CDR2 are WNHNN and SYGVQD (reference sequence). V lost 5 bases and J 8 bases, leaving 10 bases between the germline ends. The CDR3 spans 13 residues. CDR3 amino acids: CASSNGGDSPLHF. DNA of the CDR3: TGCGCCAGCAGTAACGGCGGGGATTCACCCCTCCACTTT.

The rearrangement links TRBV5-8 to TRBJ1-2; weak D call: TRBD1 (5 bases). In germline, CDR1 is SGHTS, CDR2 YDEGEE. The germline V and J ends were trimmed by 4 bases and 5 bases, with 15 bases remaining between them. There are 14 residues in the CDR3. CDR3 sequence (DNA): TGTGCCAGCAGCATCCAAGGGGTTCATTATGGCTACACCTTC. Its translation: CASSIQGVHYGYTF.

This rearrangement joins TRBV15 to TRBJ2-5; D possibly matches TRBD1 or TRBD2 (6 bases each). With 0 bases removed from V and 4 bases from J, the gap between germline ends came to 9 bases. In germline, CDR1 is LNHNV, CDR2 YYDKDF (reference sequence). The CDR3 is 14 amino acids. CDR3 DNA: TGTGCCACCAGCAGAGAAGGGGGGCGAGAGACCCAGTACTTC. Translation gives CATSREGGRETQYF.

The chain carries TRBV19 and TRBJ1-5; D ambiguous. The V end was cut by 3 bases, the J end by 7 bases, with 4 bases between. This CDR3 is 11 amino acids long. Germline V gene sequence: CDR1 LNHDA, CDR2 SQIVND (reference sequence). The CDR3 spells CASSIGQPQHF. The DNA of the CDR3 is TGTGCCAGTAGTATCGGCCAGCCCCAGCATTTT.

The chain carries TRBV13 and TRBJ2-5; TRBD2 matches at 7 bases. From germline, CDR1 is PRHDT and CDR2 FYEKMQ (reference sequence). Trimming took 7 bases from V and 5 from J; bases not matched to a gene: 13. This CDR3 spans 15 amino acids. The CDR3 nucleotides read TGTGCCAGCACCGCTTGGGAGGGCCCTCGGGAGACCCAGTACTTC. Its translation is CASTAWEGPRETQYF.

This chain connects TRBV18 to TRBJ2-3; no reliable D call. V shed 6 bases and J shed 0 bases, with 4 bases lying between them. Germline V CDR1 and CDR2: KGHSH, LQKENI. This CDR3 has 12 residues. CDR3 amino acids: CASSPSTDTQYF. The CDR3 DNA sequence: TGTGCCAGCTCCCCGAGCACAGATACGCAGTATTTT.

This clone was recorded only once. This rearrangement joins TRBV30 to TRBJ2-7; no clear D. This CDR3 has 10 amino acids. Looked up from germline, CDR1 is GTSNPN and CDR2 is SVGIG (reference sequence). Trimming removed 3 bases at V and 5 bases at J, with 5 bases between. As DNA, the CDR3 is TGTGCCTGGAGGCGCGACGAGCAGTACTTC. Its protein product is CAWRRDEQYF.

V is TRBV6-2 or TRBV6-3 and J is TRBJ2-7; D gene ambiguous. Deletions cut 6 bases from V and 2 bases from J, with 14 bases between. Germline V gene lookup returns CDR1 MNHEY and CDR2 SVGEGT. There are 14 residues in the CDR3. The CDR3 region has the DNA TGTGCCAGCAGCCAACGGGTAACCCCCTACGAGCAGTACTTC. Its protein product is CASSQRVTPYEQYF.

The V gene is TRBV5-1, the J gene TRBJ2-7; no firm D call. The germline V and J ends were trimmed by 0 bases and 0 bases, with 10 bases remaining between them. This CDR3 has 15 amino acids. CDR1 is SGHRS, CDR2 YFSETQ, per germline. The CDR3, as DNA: TGCGCCAGCAGCTTGGAGGGTCACTTCTCCTACGAGCAGTACTTC. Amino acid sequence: CASSLEGHFSYEQYF. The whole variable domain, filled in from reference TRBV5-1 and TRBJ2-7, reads KAGVTQTPRYLIKTRGQQVTLSCSPISGHRSVSWYQQTPGQGLQFLFEYFSETQRNKGNFPGRFSGRQFSNSRSEMNVSTLELGDSALYLCASSLEGHFSYEQYFGPGTRLTVT.

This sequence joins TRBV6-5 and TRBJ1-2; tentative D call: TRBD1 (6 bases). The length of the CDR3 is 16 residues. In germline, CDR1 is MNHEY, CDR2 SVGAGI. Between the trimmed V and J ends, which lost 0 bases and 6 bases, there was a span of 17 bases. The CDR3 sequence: CASSYSTRGSPHGYTF. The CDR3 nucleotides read TGTGCCAGCAGTTACTCGACTAGGGGGTCGCCCCATGGCTACACCTTC.

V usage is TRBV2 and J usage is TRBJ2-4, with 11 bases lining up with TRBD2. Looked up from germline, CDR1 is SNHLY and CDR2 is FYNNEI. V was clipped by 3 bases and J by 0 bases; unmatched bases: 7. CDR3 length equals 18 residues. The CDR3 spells CASSDPYSGGGAKNIQYF. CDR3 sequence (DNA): TGTGCCAGCAGTGACCCGTATAGCGGGGGGGGAGCCAAAAACATTCAGTACTTC.

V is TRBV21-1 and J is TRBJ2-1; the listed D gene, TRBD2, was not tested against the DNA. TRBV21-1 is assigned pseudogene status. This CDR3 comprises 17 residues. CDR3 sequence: CASSTPPWLANYNEQFF. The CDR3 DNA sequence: TGTGCCAGCAGCACGCCCCCGTGGCTAGCGAACTACAATGAGCAGTTCTTC.

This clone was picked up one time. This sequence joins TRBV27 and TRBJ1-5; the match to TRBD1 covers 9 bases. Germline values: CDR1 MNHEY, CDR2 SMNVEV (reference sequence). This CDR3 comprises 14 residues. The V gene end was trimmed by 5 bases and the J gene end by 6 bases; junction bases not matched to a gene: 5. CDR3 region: CASSPDRGGQPQHF. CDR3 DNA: TGTGCCAGCAGTCCGGACAGGGGAGGTCAGCCCCAGCATTTT.

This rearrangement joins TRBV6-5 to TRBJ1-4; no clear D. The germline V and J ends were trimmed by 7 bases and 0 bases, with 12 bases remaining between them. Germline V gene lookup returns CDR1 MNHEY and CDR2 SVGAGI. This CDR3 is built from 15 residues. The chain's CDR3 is CASIPHYATNEKLFF. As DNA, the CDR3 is TGTGCCAGCATCCCCCACTACGCAACTAATGAAAAACTGTTTTTT.

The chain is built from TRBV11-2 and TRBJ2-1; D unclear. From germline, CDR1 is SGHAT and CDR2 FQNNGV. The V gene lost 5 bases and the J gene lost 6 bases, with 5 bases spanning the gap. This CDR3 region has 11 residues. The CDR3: CASSLGNEQFF. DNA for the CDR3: TGTGCCAGCAGCCTTGGCAATGAGCAGTTCTTC.

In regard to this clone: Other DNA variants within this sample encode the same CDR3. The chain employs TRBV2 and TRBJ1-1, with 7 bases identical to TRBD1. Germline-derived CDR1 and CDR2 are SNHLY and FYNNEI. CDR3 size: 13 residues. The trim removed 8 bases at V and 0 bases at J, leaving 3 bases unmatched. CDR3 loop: CASRGQLNTEAFF. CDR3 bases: TGTGCCAGCCGGGGACAGTTGAACACTGAAGCTTTCTTT. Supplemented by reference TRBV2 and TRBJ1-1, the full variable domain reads EPEVTQTPSHQVTQMGQEVILRCVPISNHLYFYWYRQILGQKVEFLVSFYNNEISEKSEIFDDQFSVERPDGSNFTLKIRSTKLEDSAMYFCASRGQLNTEAFFGQGTRLTVV.

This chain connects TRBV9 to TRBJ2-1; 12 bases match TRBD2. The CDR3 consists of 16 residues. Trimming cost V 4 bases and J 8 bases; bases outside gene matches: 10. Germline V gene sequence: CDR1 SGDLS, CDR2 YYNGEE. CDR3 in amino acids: CASSSRLAGDLDEQFF. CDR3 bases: TGTGCCAGCAGCTCCCGACTAGCGGGAGATTTGGATGAGCAGTTCTTC.

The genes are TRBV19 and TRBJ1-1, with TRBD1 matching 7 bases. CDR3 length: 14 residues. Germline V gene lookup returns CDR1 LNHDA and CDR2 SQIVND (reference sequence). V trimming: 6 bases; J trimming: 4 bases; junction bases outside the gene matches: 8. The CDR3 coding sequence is TGTGCCAGTAGACCGGGACAGAGGGGCACTGAAGCTTTCTTT. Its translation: CASRPGQRGTEAFF.

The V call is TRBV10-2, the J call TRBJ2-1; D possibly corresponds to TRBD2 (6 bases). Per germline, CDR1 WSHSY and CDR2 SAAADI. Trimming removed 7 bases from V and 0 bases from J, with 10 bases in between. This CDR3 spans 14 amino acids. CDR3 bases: TGCGCCAGCAACGACGGGAGCTCCTACAATGAGCAGTTCTTC. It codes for CASNDGSSYNEQFF.